Each of the 2 T cell receptor beta chains below was sequenced from the same sample in a study of low-dose radiotherapy and immunotherapy resistance in tumors. Alpha- and beta-chain coverage of first-strand cDNA came from TRAV- and TRBV-specific primers. With a constant-region primer and a V-primer adapter, TCRs were subjected to roughly 20 PCR cycles of amplification. TCRdb used MiXCR to reprocess the reads, holding one entry per CDR3 protein. This table holds around 90,000 distinct CDR3 sequences, approximately 17% found once. The time point: before trial treatment. The material sequenced was PBMCs, taken before treatment. The receptor source for this set is a male donor with prostate cancer.

This clonotype was seen at least ten times. The chain combines TRBV12-3 or TRBV12-4 with TRBJ1-1; D gene unclear. CDR3 length equals 13 residues. Trimming removed 5 bases at V and 0 bases at J, with 7 bases between. Here the CDR3 DNA reads TGTGCCAGCAGTCCGGCAGTGAACACTGAAGCTTTCTTT. Its translation is CASSPAVNTEAFF.

In this sample, this clonotype turned up many times. This chain uses TRBV7-9 with TRBJ1-2, with D tentatively TRBD1 (5 bases). V shed 5 bases and J shed 4 bases, with 14 bases lying between them. Germline V gives CDR1 SEHNR, CDR2 FQNEAQ (reference sequence). This CDR3 has 14 amino acids. CDR3 nucleotide sequence: TGTGCCAGCAGCAGAAGCGGCGGGGCCTATGGCTACACCTTC. Protein: CASSRSGGAYGYTF.